Presented here are 14 T cell receptor beta chains from one specimen sequenced in a study of blood T cells in healthy people across ages. For the second PCR, which ran for about 7 to 11 cycles, a sample-barcoded 5' primer and a J-beta primer mix were used. One entry per CDR3 protein results from TCRdb running MiXCR on the 5' RACE reads. The sample shows approximately 1.5 million distinct CDR3 sequences, about 35% of them seen only once. Sample: blood. The source of these receptors is a woman aged 25 to 39 in good health.

The CDR3 here is CASSSRSGLHNEQFF. The CDR3 DNA is TGTGCCAGCAGCTCGAGATCGGGGCTTCACAATGAGCAGTTCTTC. The chain couples TRBV11-3 to TRBJ2-1; D could derive from TRBD1 or TRBD2 (5 bases each). V lost 4 bases and J 5 bases, leaving 15 bases between the germline ends. There are 15 residues in the CDR3. Looked up from germline, CDR1 is SGHNT and CDR2 is YENEEA.

This clonotype appeared once. The chain carries TRBV6-1 and TRBJ2-7; tentatively, D is TRBD2 (6 bases). Germline-derived CDR1 and CDR2 are MNHNS and SASEGT. The germline V and J ends were trimmed by 5 bases and 3 bases, with 17 bases remaining between them. This CDR3 region has 15 residues. The CDR3 spells CASSLGGLGRYEQYF. CDR3 DNA sequence: TGTGCCAGCAGTCTGGGGGGACTGGGACGCTACGAGCAGTACTTC.

The table lists this clonotype with a few counts. The V and J genes are TRBV4-1 and TRBJ1-1; weak D call: TRBD1 (6 bases). Germline CDR1 reads MGHRA; CDR2 reads YSYEKL. Trimming shortened V by 5 bases and J by 5 bases, and 21 bases separated the two germline ends. This CDR3 region has 16 residues. The CDR3 region is CASSSGHFGGVTEAFF. The CDR3 nucleotides read TGCGCCAGCAGCTCGGGACACTTTGGGGGAGTTACTGAAGCTTTCTTT.

A few counts support this clonotype. The rearrangement joins TRBV12-3 or TRBV12-4 to TRBJ1-4; D is undetermined. The CDR3 spans 13 residues. Deletions cut 6 bases from V and 5 bases from J, with 10 bases between. CDR3 sequence reads: CASSLNINEKLFF. Here the CDR3 DNA reads TGTGCCAGCAGCTTAAACATAAATGAAAAACTGTTTTTT.

Concerning this clonotype itself: The junction does not match germline at one end; this may be a read error. The gene calls are TRBV5-1 and TRBJ2-7, with 9 bases lining up with TRBD1. Germline-derived CDR1 and CDR2 are SGHRS and YFSETQ. This CDR3 spans 15 amino acids. The CDR3 reads CANSNIQGAMDEQYF. The CDR3 region has the DNA TGCGCCAACAGCAATATACAGGGGGCGATGGACGAGCAGTACTTC.

This chain's CDR3 is CASSMAGGTTLSDTQYF. CDR3 bases: TGTGCCAGCAGCATGGCGGGGGGAACGACCCTTTCAGATACGCAGTATTTT. The V gene is TRBV11-2, the J gene TRBJ2-3; 8 nucleotides agree with TRBD2. The CDR3 spans 17 residues. The germline gives CDR1 SGHAT, CDR2 FQNNGV. With V trimmed by 5 bases and J by 4 bases, 14 bases remained unmatched.

The CDR3 bases are TGTGCCAGCAGCCCCGGGTCGCCTAGCTATTACTACAATGAGCAGTTCTTC. Translating it yields CASSPGSPSYYYNEQFF. This chain connects TRBV7-2 to TRBJ2-1; D may be TRBD2 (5 bases). CDR1 and CDR2 from the germline V gene are SGHTA and FQGNSA. This CDR3 comprises 17 residues. V shed 5 bases and J shed 3 bases, with 20 bases lying between them. Together with reference TRBV7-2 and TRBJ2-1, the CDR3 gives the full variable domain: GAGVSQSPSNKVTEKGKDVELRCDPISGHTALYWYRQSLGQGLEFLIYFQGNSAPDKSGLPSDRFSAERTGGSVSTLTIQRTQQEDSAVYLCASSPGSPSYYYNEQFFGPGTRLTVL.

This clonotype was recorded at least ten times. Compared with germline, one end of the junction differs, possibly owing to a read error. This chain joins TRBV5-1 and TRBJ2-3; 7 nucleotides agree with TRBD1. The CDR3 is 14 residues long. CDR1 is SGHRS, CDR2 YFSETQ, per germline. The CDR3 region is CASSLGGPTDTQYF. Written as DNA, the CDR3 is TGTGCCAGCAGCTTAGGGGGCCCAACAGATACGCAGTATTTT.

V gene TRBV27 combines with J gene TRBJ2-7; D is unclear. The V end lost 9 bases, the J end lost 2 bases, and 14 bases lay between the germline ends. This CDR3 is built from 13 residues. Per germline, CDR1 MNHEY and CDR2 SMNVEV (reference sequence). The CDR3 here is CASGQQIAYEQYF. CDR3 sequence (DNA): TGTGCCAGTGGGCAACAGATCGCCTACGAGCAGTACTTC.

This clonotype was observed a handful of times. The CDR3 DNA follows: TGTGCCAGCAGCTTTGACAGGGCTGGAAACACCATATATTTT. Translating it yields CASSFDRAGNTIYF. The gene calls are TRBV7-9 and TRBJ1-3, with TRBD1 matching over 7 bases. The germline gives CDR1 SEHNR, CDR2 FQNEAQ (reference sequence). This CDR3 has 14 amino acids. V lost 3 bases, J lost 2 bases, and 1 base stayed unmatched.

Only a few counts were recorded for this clonotype. The gene calls are TRBV25-1 and TRBJ2-5; 9 nucleotides align to TRBD2. This CDR3 comprises 15 residues. V lost 4 bases to trimming and J lost 5 bases; unmatched junction nucleotides: 8. Germline assignment: CDR1 MGHDK and CDR2 SYGVNS. The CDR3 nucleotides read TGTGCCAGCAGTGCAGGCGGGAGGGCCGGGGAGACCCAGTACTTC. Translated: CASSAGGRAGETQYF.

This clonotype was seen more than once but under ten times. The gene calls are TRBV24-1 and TRBJ2-3; 11 bases map to TRBD2. Germline V gives CDR1 KGHDR, CDR2 SFDVKD. The CDR3 runs to 16 residues. With 8 bases clipped from V and 3 bases from J, the junction kept 9 bases outside the gene matches. CDR3 DNA: TGTGCCACCACCGAAGGGCTAGCGGGGGGAACAGATACGCAGTATTTT. Its protein product is CATTEGLAGGTDTQYF.

This rearrangement joins TRBV28 to TRBJ1-6; weak D call: TRBD1 (6 bases). Trimming pared 7 bases from V and 11 bases from J, leaving 12 bases between. This CDR3 has 12 amino acids. From germline, CDR1 is MDHEN and CDR2 SYDVKM. The CDR3 region has the DNA TGTGCCAGCAACGAGGGGGGGCCACCCCTCCACTTT. It codes for CASNEGGPPLHF.

This clonotype came up once. One junction end does not reproduce the germline sequence, and a read error may be involved. V gene TRBV29-1 combines with J gene TRBJ2-7; the match to TRBD1 covers 7 bases. In germline, CDR1 is SQVTM, CDR2 ANQGSEA. This CDR3 has 13 residues. Here the CDR3 DNA reads TGCAACGTTGAGGGGACAGCCAAGTACGAGCAGTACTTC. It yields the protein CNVEGTAKYEQYF.